The T cell receptor beta chain described here comes from a study of blood T cell repertoires in COVID-19. Study in general: COVID-19 samples from acute and convalescent phases originated in the United States, Italy and Spain. The cDNA or gDNA used as material had been derived from T cells, B-cell-depleted T cells, or PBMCs.

In the original processing: Cell counts per sample came from amplifying reference gene primers. Here immunoSEQ multiplex PCR was the method, and the copy in TCRdb shows in-frame clones only, minus some. V and J calls plus clone size are reproduced from that table; the DNA served to infer D and trimming. The sample shows 250,000 to 300,000 clones, about nine tenths of them seen only once. The germline gives CDR1 GTSNPN, CDR2 SVGIG (reference sequence). V lost 3 bases to trimming and J lost 15 bases, with 18 bases between them. This CDR3 region has 12 residues. This rearrangement joins TRBV30 to TRBJ1-5; perhaps TRBD1 as D (6 bases). Specimen: peripheral blood. The clonotype was recovered from a woman aged 45-65 years who had recovered from COVID-19. This CDR3 reads CAWSARDTPLHF. The CDR3, as DNA: TGTGCCTGGAGCGCCCGGGACACTCCTCTGCATTTT.